This entry is about one T cell receptor beta chain. The data belong to a study of blood T cell repertoires in COVID-19. Overall study: T cells, B-cell-depleted T cells, or PBMCs supplied cDNA or gDNA.

All recovered Cohort 3 donors got two negative PCRs, got clearance, or saw symptom resolution. Original processing methods: By means of reference gene primer amplification, nucleated cell counts were estimated. Assay used: immunoSEQ multiplex PCR; TCRdb lists only in-frame clones, some missing. That table is the source of V, J and clone size, and D and trimming were worked out from the DNA. The sample has about 320,000 clones; about 92% are singletons. This CDR3 has 15 amino acids. V shed 4 bases, J shed 3 bases, and the junction held 6 bases outside the gene matches. Germline CDR1 and CDR2: SGHDT and YYEEEE.

Sequencing was carried out using PBMCs or T cells enriched from blood (not recorded which). The source is a man between 60 and 75 years old who had recovered from COVID-19. The chain combines TRBV5-6 with TRBJ1-2; 10 bases map to TRBD1. The CDR3 nucleotides read TGTGCCAGCAGCCAGACAGGGGGCTGGGACTATGGCTACACCTTC. Amino acid sequence: CASSQTGGWDYGYTF.